This TCR beta chain came from a study of blood T cell repertoires in COVID-19. The protocol was immunoSEQ multiplex PCR, while the TCRdb copy is restricted to in-frame clones and leaves out a portion. The repertoire includes about 45,000 clones, around four fifths of them detected once, and approximately 5% sits in the top ten. CDR1 and CDR2 (germline): KGHSH, LQKENI. The CDR3 consists of 13 residues. Trimming pared 6 bases from V and 5 bases from J, leaving 11 bases between. Sequencing was done on a sample of peripheral blood. The clonotype was recovered from a man aged 50-60 years with active COVID-19. This sequence joins TRBV18 and TRBJ2-1; TRBD2 might be the D (5 bases). The CDR3 protein is CASSRVSNNEQFF. The CDR3 coding sequence is TGTGCCAGCTCGAGGGTCAGCAACAATGAGCAGTTCTTC.